The sequence of this T cell receptor (beta chain) was determined in a study of T cell changes during pregnancy in multiple sclerosis. Repertoires were generated with immunoSEQ multiplex PCR, while TCRdb's copy carries only in-frame clones and drops some. This table has tens of thousands of clones, roughly 90% appearing once. V was trimmed by 2 bases and J by 6 bases, leaving 9 bases between them. Germline-derived CDR1 and CDR2 are SGHDT and YYEEEE. The CDR3 has 13 residues. The receptor was isolated from a female donor with multiple sclerosis, enrolled in a pregnancy study. The sample consisted of CD8+ T cells from peripheral blood mononuclear cells, taken before pregnancy. This rearrangement joins TRBV5-6 to TRBJ1-5; D unresolved. The chain's CDR3 is CASSLIGFQPQHF. The CDR3 coding sequence is TGTGCCAGCAGCTTAATCGGGTTTCAGCCCCAGCATTTT.